This TCR beta chain appears in the sequencing data of a study of T cell repertoires in cytomegalovirus infection. TCRdb re-analysed the reads in MiXCR, keeping a single row per CDR3 protein. The sample lists about 130,000 distinct CDR3 sequences; 8.8% were seen once. In this sample, this clonotype turned up many times. The CDR3 is made up of 13 amino acids. J gave up 6 bases and V 5 bases, and 6 bases lay outside the gene matches. This sequence originates from a human donor in good health (CMV status not recorded). Some clones in this sample may be carry-over from other donors' samples. Material: PBMCs. V is TRBV12-3 or TRBV12-4 and J is TRBJ2-7; 8 bases fit TRBD1. CDR3 residues: CASSVDRGREQYF. Here the CDR3 DNA reads TGTGCCAGCAGTGTAGACAGGGGACGCGAGCAGTACTTC.